The 27 T cell receptor beta chains below were found in one sample sequenced in a study of technical replicates of blood from a handful of donors. Data came from immunoSEQ multiplex PCR; TCRdb stores just in-frame clones and leaves some out. This table holds under 35,000 clones, about 92% found once. Sequencing was carried out using PBMCs. The receptor set was obtained from a human donor in good health. Some clones in this sample may be carry-over from other donors' samples.

This chain links TRBV4-1 with TRBJ2-7; tentatively, D is TRBD1 (5 bases). The CDR3 runs 13 residues. Trimming removed 4 bases from V and 2 bases from J, with 9 bases in between. Germline V lookup: CDR1 MGHRA, CDR2 YSYEKL. The CDR3 DNA reads as TGCGCCAGCAGCCCGACAGCCACCTACGAGCAGTACTTC. Its protein is CASSPTATYEQYF.

V is TRBV18 and J is TRBJ2-3; weak D call: TRBD2 (6 bases). V shed 0 bases and J shed 0 bases, with 10 bases lying between them. The CDR3 is 16 residues long. CDR1 and CDR2 (germline): KGHSH, LQKENI. Written as DNA, the CDR3 is TGTGCCAGCTCACCACCGACGGGAGTAAGCACAGATACGCAGTATTTT. This sequence encodes CASSPPTGVSTDTQYF.

The rearrangement links TRBV4-3 to TRBJ2-1; TRBD2 matches 13 bases. V lost 4 bases, J lost 1 base, and 4 bases stayed unmatched. Germline loops: CDR1 LGHNA, CDR2 YSLEER. The CDR3 totals 17 residues. The CDR3 DNA sequence: TGCGCCAGCAGCCCGGGACTAGCGGGACGGTCCTACAATGAGCAGTTCTTC. Encoded protein: CASSPGLAGRSYNEQFF.

A word on this clone: One end of the junction varies from germline; a read error may be responsible. The chain combines TRBV2 with TRBJ2-7; 16 nucleotides align to TRBD2. The CDR3 spans 12 residues. Germline-derived CDR1 and CDR2 are SNHLY and FYNNEI. The CDR3 loop reads CASSAGTSGRVF. The DNA for the CDR3 is TGTGCCAGCAGTGCCGGGACTAGCGGGAGGGTATTC.

The CDR3 is CASRKAGQDYGYTF. As DNA, the CDR3 is TGTGCCAGCAGGAAAGCGGGGCAGGACTATGGCTACACCTTC. This rearrangement joins TRBV5-4 to TRBJ1-2; a possible D gene is TRBD1 (5 bases). V was pared by 5 bases and J by 3 bases, with 14 bases between. The germline CDR1 and CDR2 sequences are SGHNT and YYREEE (reference sequence). This CDR3 comprises 14 residues.

V gene TRBV5-4 combines with J gene TRBJ1-3, with D hard to call. The CDR3 totals 17 residues. Germline V CDR1 and CDR2: SGHNT, YYREEE (reference sequence). Trimming stripped 9 bases from V and 0 bases from J, with 22 bases between. The CDR3 sequence is CATTDLGTTFSGNTIYF. The CDR3 nucleotides read TGTGCCACTACCGATCTCGGAACGACTTTCTCTGGAAACACCATATATTTT.

The CDR3 nucleotides read TGTGCCAGCAGTTACTCTGCCGGGGTAGGAGAGACCCAGTACTTC. This gives the protein CASSYSAGVGETQYF. The chain joins TRBV6-6 to TRBJ2-5; tentatively, D is TRBD2 (5 bases). CDR3 length: 15 residues. Germline lookup yields CDR1 MNHNY and CDR2 SVGAGI (reference sequence). With 0 bases removed from V and 4 bases from J, the gap between germline ends came to 12 bases.

The chain is built from TRBV7-3 and TRBJ2-1; TRBD2 matches 7 bases. Unmatched junction bases numbered 8, after V lost 5 bases and J lost 4 bases. From germline, CDR1 is SGHTA and CDR2 FQGTGA. The CDR3 has 15 residues. Here the CDR3 DNA reads TGTGCCAGCAGCGAGCGGGGCCCGGGGTACAATGAGCAGTTCTTC. Its protein is CASSERGPGYNEQFF. Full variable domain (missing parts from reference TRBV7-3 and TRBJ2-1): GAGVSQTPSNKVTEKGKYVELRCDPISGHTALYWYRQSLGQGPEFLIYFQGTGAADDSGLPNDRFFAVRPEGSVSTLKIQRTERGDSAVYLCASSERGPGYNEQFFGPGTRLTVL.

This rearrangement joins TRBV4-3 to TRBJ2-2; D call uncertain. The V and J ends lost 0 bases and 7 bases respectively, with 15 bases between them. Germline CDR1 LGHNA, CDR2 YSLEER. The length of the CDR3 is 16 residues. CDR3 amino acids: CASSQDRLSLGGELFF. As DNA, the CDR3 is TGCGCCAGCAGCCAAGACAGGCTGAGCCTTGGCGGGGAGCTGTTTTTT.

V usage is TRBV7-8 and J usage is TRBJ2-1, with 7 bases lining up with TRBD2. This CDR3 spans 14 amino acids. Germline CDR1 SGHVS, CDR2 FQNEAQ. Losses at the gene ends were 5 bases for V and 8 bases for J; bases not matched to a gene: 9. The CDR3 sequence: CASSHPRGFHEQFF. The CDR3 nucleotides read TGTGCCAGCAGCCATCCGCGGGGGTTTCATGAGCAGTTCTTC.

V gene TRBV7-3 combines with J gene TRBJ1-6; D is ambiguous. Germline V CDR1 and CDR2: SGHTA, FQGTGA. Deletions cut 0 bases from V and 10 bases from J, with 7 bases between. The CDR3 is 13 amino acids. The CDR3 spells CASSLTSGSPLHF. The CDR3 DNA reads as TGTGCCAGCAGCTTAACCTCGGGGTCACCCCTCCACTTT.

J is TRBJ2-7 and V is TRBV6-6, with D perhaps TRBD2 (5 bases). CDR3 length equals 15 residues. Deletions cut 0 bases from V and 5 bases from J, with 14 bases between. Germline CDR1 and CDR2: MNHNY and SVGAGI (reference sequence). CDR3: CASSYSGEGSHEQYF. CDR3 in DNA: TGTGCCAGCAGTTACTCAGGAGAGGGTTCTCACGAGCAGTACTTC.

This clone appeared a single time. V is TRBV6-5 and J is TRBJ2-7; 7 nucleotides match TRBD1. Germline CDR1 reads MNHEY; CDR2 reads SVGAGI. After removal of 2 bases from V and 2 bases from J, the junction contained 0 bases not matched to a gene. The CDR3 loop spans 13 amino acids. The CDR3 region is CASSYDRAYEQYF. The CDR3 DNA is TGTGCCAGCAGTTACGACAGGGCCTACGAGCAGTACTTC.

This clone was counted between two and nine times. This chain joins TRBV4-2 and TRBJ1-1, with TRBD1 matching over 8 bases. J gave up 2 bases and V 5 bases, and 4 bases lay outside the gene matches. The CDR3 extends over 14 amino acids. From germline, CDR1 is LGHNA and CDR2 YNFKEQ. CDR3 bases: TGTGCCAGCAGCACCGGACAGGGCAACACTGAAGCTTTCTTT. Its translation is CASSTGQGNTEAFF.

V and J are TRBV18 and TRBJ2-5; tentative D call: TRBD1 (6 bases). The CDR3 loop spans 16 amino acids. The V gene lost 3 bases and the J gene lost 3 bases, with 17 bases spanning the gap. CDR1 and CDR2 (germline): KGHSH, LQKENI. The CDR3: CASSPGQGQEKETQYF. As DNA, the CDR3 is TGTGCCAGCTCACCTGGGCAGGGGCAAGAGAAAGAGACCCAGTACTTC. The full variable domain, completed using reference TRBV18 and TRBJ2-5, is NAGVMQNPRHLVRRRGQEARLRCSPMKGHSHVYWYRQLPEEGLKFMVYLQKENIIDESGMPKERFSAEFPKEGPSILRIQQVVRGDSAAYFCASSPGQGQEKETQYFGPGTRLLVL.

This chain joins TRBV4-3 and TRBJ1-1; D perhaps matches TRBD1 (5 bases). This CDR3 region has 15 residues. Germline-derived CDR1 and CDR2 are LGHNA and YSLEER. Deletions cut 4 bases from V and 10 bases from J, with 22 bases between. The CDR3 spells CASSRQLDRLERAFF. The CDR3 DNA reads as TGCGCCAGCAGCCGCCAACTAGACAGACTAGAGCGAGCTTTCTTT.

This sequence joins TRBV5-8 and TRBJ2-7, with TRBD1 identical over 9 bases. After removal of 5 bases from V and 6 bases from J, the junction contained 12 bases not matched to a gene. CDR1 is SGHTS and CDR2 is YDEGEE in the germline V gene. The CDR3 is made up of 15 amino acids. CDR3 in DNA: TGTGCCAGCAGTCCAGGGGCACAGGGGGCTGGCGAGCAGTACTTC. This encodes CASSPGAQGAGEQYF.

The chain recombines TRBV30 with TRBJ1-1; a possible D gene is TRBD1 (6 bases). In germline, CDR1 is GTSNPN, CDR2 SVGIG (reference sequence). V lost 3 bases and J lost 5, with 19 bases in between. The CDR3 is made up of 15 amino acids. Here the CDR3 DNA reads TGTGCCTGGAGGGCAGGGGAGGGGATAGGGACTGAAGCTTTCTTT. This encodes CAWRAGEGIGTEAFF.

The J gene is TRBJ2-7, the V gene TRBV7-9; tentatively, D is TRBD2 (5 bases). Trimming left V 2 bases short and J 4 bases short, with 9 bases between. The germline CDR1 and CDR2 sequences are SEHNR and FQNEAQ (reference sequence). This CDR3 comprises 13 residues. The CDR3 coding sequence is TGTGCCAGCAGCTTATCCCCGGGGTACGAGCAGTACTTC. This translates into CASSLSPGYEQYF.

This chain connects TRBV19 to TRBJ1-1, with 9 bases lining up with TRBD1. There are 14 residues in the CDR3. With V trimmed by 5 bases and J by 0 bases, 1 base remained unmatched. CDR1 is LNHDA, CDR2 SQIVND, per germline (reference sequence). The CDR3 nucleotides are TGTGCCAGTAGTCGGGACAGGGTGAACACTGAAGCTTTCTTT. Translated: CASSRDRVNTEAFF.

This clone was counted once. The chain links TRBV27 to TRBJ2-1, with 8 bases that match TRBD2. Germline V lookup: CDR1 MNHEY, CDR2 SMNVEV (reference sequence). The ends lost 6 bases at V and 5 bases at J; junction bases unmatched: 15. This CDR3 has 17 amino acids. Here the CDR3 DNA reads TGTGCCAGCAGACCAACCCTATGGAGCGGGGGAAACAATGAGCAGTTCTTC. Protein: CASRPTLWSGGNNEQFF.

This clone has only one observation. This chain connects TRBV7-9 to TRBJ1-1; the match to TRBD1 covers 7 bases. This CDR3 is built from 14 residues. V was clipped by 5 bases and J by 6 bases; unmatched bases: 9. CDR1 and CDR2 from the germline V gene are SEHNR and FQNEAQ (reference sequence). CDR3 DNA: TGTGCCAGCAGCCTTTTTTCGGGACAGCCTGAAGCTTTCTTT. This codes for CASSLFSGQPEAFF.

The chain is built from TRBV7-9 and TRBJ2-1; no firm D call. Germline V CDR1 and CDR2: SEHNR, FQNEAQ (reference sequence). CDR3 length equals 12 residues. V was cut by 5 bases and J by 4 bases, with 6 bases left in between. The CDR3 is CASSQDYNEQFF. The CDR3 bases are TGTGCCAGCAGCCAGGATTACAATGAGCAGTTCTTC.

The chain employs TRBV13 and TRBJ1-3; no clear D gene. V lost 5 bases and J lost 0, with 11 bases in between. This CDR3 has 15 amino acids. Germline CDR1 PRHDT, CDR2 FYEKMQ (reference sequence). CDR3: CASSVDSSSGNTIYF. The CDR3 DNA follows: TGTGCCAGCAGCGTGGACTCTAGCTCTGGAAACACCATATATTTT. The variable domain in full, completed from reference TRBV13 and TRBJ1-3, reads AAGVIQSPRHLIKEKRETATLKCYPIPRHDTVYWYQQGPGQDPQFLISFYEKMQSDKGSIPDRFSAQQFSDYHSELNMSSLELGDSALYFCASSVDSSSGNTIYFGEGSWLTVV.

V gene TRBV6-1 combines with J gene TRBJ2-7; TRBD2 matches 10 bases. The CDR3 length is 16 residues. Looked up from germline, CDR1 is MNHNS and CDR2 is SASEGT. Unmatched junction bases numbered 10, after V lost 3 bases and J lost 5 bases. CDR3: CASSEYSSGRVHEQYF. CDR3 sequence (DNA): TGTGCCAGCAGTGAGTATTCTAGCGGGAGAGTCCACGAGCAGTACTTC.

The chain employs TRBV6-1 and TRBJ2-5; D gene ambiguous. Trimming took off 4 bases at V and 0 bases at J, with 12 bases between the two ends. In germline, CDR1 is MNHNS, CDR2 SASEGT. CDR3 length: 15 amino acids. The CDR3 nucleotides are TGTGCCAGCAGTGTTGGCTTAACCCACCAAGAGACCCAGTACTTC. Amino acid sequence: CASSVGLTHQETQYF.

This clone showed up just once. This chain joins TRBV11-2 and TRBJ2-7; no clear D. Trimming removed 4 bases from V and 3 bases from J, with 4 bases in between. The CDR3 is made up of 11 amino acids. Germline assignment: CDR1 SGHAT and CDR2 FQNNGV. This CDR3 reads CASSSNYEQYF. The CDR3, as DNA: TGTGCCAGCAGCTCAAACTACGAGCAGTACTTC.